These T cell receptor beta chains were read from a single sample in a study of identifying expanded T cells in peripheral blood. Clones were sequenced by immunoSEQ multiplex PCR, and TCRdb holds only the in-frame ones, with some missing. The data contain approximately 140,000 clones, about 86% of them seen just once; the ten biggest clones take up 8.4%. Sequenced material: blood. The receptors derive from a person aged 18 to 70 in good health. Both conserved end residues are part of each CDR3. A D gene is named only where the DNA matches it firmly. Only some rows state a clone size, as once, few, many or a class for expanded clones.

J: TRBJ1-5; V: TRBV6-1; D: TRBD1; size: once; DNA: TGTGCCAGCAGTGATATTCGCGGGACAGCCGATCAGCCCCAGCATTTT; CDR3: CASSDIRGTADQPQHF
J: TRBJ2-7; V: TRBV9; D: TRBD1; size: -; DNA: TGTGCCAGCAGCCGCCGGGACAGTGGCACCTACGAGCAGTACTTC; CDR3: CASSRRDSGTYEQYF
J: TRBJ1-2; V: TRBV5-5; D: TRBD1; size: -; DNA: TGTGCCAGCAGCCAGGGACAGGGAGAGCGTGGCTACACCTTC; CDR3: CASSQGQGERGYTF
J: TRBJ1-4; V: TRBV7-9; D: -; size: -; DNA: TGTGCCAGCAGCTCCTCTGGGGCGGGCGGAGAAAAACTGTTTTTT; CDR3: CASSSSGAGGEKLFF
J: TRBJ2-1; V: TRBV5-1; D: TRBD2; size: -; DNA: TGCGCCAGCAGGCTATGGACTAGCGGGACCCCTAGTGAGCAGTTCTTC; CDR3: CASRLWTSGTPSEQFF
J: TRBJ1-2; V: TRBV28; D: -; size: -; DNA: TGTGCCAGCAGTGCTCCTTCTGGGGGTAACTATGGCTACACCTTC; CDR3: CASSAPSGGNYGYTF
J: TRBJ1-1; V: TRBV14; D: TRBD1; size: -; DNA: TGTGCCAGCAGCCGCGACAGGGGGGCGGAAGCTTTCTTT; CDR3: CASSRDRGAEAFF
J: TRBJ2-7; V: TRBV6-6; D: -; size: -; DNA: TGTGCCAGCAGCCTGTCTCAGGGTGATGTCTACGAGCAGTACTTC; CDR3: CASSLSQGDVYEQYF
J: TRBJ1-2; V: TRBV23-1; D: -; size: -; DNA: TGCGCCATCCTCGGGGAAAGTGGCTACACCTTC; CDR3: CAILGESGYTF
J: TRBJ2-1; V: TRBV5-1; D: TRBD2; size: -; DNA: TGCGCCAGCAGCTTGAGCGGGGGGTACAATGAGCAGTTCTTC; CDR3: CASSLSGGYNEQFF
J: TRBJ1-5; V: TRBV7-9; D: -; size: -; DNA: TGTGCCAGCAGCGGCGGACCTTATCAGCCCCAGCATTTT; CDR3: CASSGGPYQPQHF
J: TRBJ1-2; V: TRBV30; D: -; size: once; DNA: TGTGCCTGGAGTGTAGGGGGGACATTCTATGGCTACACCTTC; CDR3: CAWSVGGTFYGYTF
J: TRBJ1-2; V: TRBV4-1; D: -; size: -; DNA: TGCGCCAGCAGCCAAGGACAGCGCTATGGCTACACCTTC; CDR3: CASSQGQRYGYTF
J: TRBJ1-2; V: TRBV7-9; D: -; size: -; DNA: TGTGCCAGCAGCGTTCCTTCATCCCCTGGCTACACCTTC; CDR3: CASSVPSSPGYTF
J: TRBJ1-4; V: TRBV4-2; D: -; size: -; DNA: TGTGCCAGCAGCCAAACGGCTTTAAATGAAAAACTGTTTTTT; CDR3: CASSQTALNEKLFF
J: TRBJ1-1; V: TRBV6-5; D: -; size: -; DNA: TGTGCCAGCAGTACGACCCTTCCTCCTGAAGCTTTCTTT; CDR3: CASSTTLPPEAFF
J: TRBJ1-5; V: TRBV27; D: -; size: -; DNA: TGTGCCAGCAGTTTCCCTAATCAGCCCCAGCATTTT; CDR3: CASSFPNQPQHF
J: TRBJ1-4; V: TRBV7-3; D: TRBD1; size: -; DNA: TGTGCCAGCAGCTTAACAGGAAGGGGGACAGGAGGTAAACTGTTTTTT; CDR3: CASSLTGRGTGGKLFF
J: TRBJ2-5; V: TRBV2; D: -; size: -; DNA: TGTGCCAGCAGTGAATTGGCTAGGCCGGAGACCCAGTACTTC; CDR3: CASSELARPETQYF
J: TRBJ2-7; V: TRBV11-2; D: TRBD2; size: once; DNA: TGTGCCAGCAGCCTTGGGAGGGGCCTCCGCTACGAGCAGTACTTC; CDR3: CASSLGRGLRYEQYF
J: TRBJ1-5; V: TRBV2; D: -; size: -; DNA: TGTGCCAGCTCGTGGGAACAGGCGGTAAGCAATCAGCCCCAGCATTTT; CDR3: CASSWEQAVSNQPQHF
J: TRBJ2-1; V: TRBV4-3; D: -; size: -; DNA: TGCGCCAGCAGCCAAGTCGGGTACAATGAGCAGTTCTTC; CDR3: CASSQVGYNEQFF
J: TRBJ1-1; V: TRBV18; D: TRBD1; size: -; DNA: TGTGCCAGCTCACTACCCGGGACAGACACTGAAGCTTTCTTT; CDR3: CASSLPGTDTEAFF
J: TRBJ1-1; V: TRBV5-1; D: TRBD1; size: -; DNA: TGCGCCAGCAGCTTTGGAGCCGGGACAGGGAGTATGAACACTGAAGCTTTCTTT; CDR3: CASSFGAGTGSMNTEAFF
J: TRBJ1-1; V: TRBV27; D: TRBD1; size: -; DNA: TGTGCCAGCGGGTCGAGACAGGGGGGGACTGAAGCTTTCTTT; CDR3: CASGSRQGGTEAFF
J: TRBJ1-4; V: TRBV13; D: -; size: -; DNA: TGTGCCAGCAGCTTAGTAAGGGGGGAAAATGAAAAACTGTTTTTT; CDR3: CASSLVRGENEKLFF
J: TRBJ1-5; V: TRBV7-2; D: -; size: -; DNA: TGTGCCAGCAGCCCAACACCACCAGGGTTTAGCAATCAGCCCCAGCATTTT; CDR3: CASSPTPPGFSNQPQHF
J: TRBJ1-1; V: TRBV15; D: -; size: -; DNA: TGTGCCACCAGCAGGTCTCTCCTTGGTACTGAAGCTTTCTTT; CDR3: CATSRSLLGTEAFF
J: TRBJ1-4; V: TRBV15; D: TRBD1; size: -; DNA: TGTGCCACCAGCATACCCGGGACAGGGGGAAGGAAGGCTGAAAAACTGTTTTTT; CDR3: CATSIPGTGGRKAEKLFF